This T cell receptor beta chain was recorded in a study of Graves' ophthalmopathy and Graves' hyperthyroidism. The CDR3 consists of 15 residues. V was cut by 1 base and J by 6 bases, with 16 bases left in between. Germline V lookup: CDR1 DFQATT, CDR2 SNEGSKA (reference sequence). Whole-study results and caveats: An 81.08% specificity and around 86% sensitivity were achieved by a 13-signature model that separated ophthalmopathy from stable hyperthyroidism. Most expanded clonotypes in thyroid above 0.001 frequency also showed up in blood.

RNA transcripts yielded amplified TCR beta CDR3 regions. The workflow started with a first-round RT-PCR run with HTBI primers and then moved on to a second-round multiplex PCR. TCRdb used MiXCR to reprocess the multiplex PCR reads, holding one entry per CDR3 protein. The table lists some 750,000 distinct CDR3 sequences, approximately 40% of them singletons, with 35% to 55% in the top ten. This clonotype was counted at least ten times. Its specificity is unknown. Moderate-to-severe activity, CAS ≥3, NOSPECS ≥4 and duration under 3 months were recorded for donors with ophthalmopathy. Exclusion applied to patients with other autoimmune diseases, uncontrolled infections, pregnancy or lactation.

V usage is TRBV20-1 and J usage is TRBJ1-5, with D maybe TRBD1 (5 bases). Sequencing was done on a sample of peripheral blood. The sequence came from an adult man with Graves' ophthalmopathy. As DNA, the CDR3 is TGCAGTGCTAGAGGTGGTAGGCAGGGAGGTCAGCCCCAGCATTTT. It yields the protein CSARGGRQGGQPQHF.